This paragraph reports one TCR beta chain. No antigen is known for it. This specimen belongs to a study of T cells in localized non-small cell lung cancer. Regarding the study as a whole: Increased T cell density in blood showed an association with longer overall survival. In adjacent lung appeared a median around 57 of the top 100 tumor clones. Clonality of T cells reached its maximum in uninvolved adjacent lung, surpassing tumor.

The repertoire was sequenced with immunoSEQ multiplex PCR; TCRdb's copy has only in-frame clones and lacks some. The sample holds around 90,000 clones, around three quarters seen once. Germline V lookup: CDR1 SGDLS, CDR2 YYNGEE. With 4 bases removed from V and 1 base from J, the gap between germline ends came to 9 bases. The CDR3 is 14 residues long. The sample in question was PBMCs, obtained before any cancer treatment. The receptor was isolated from a man aged 40 to 69 with stage II squamous cell lung carcinoma. This chain connects TRBV9 to TRBJ1-3; D gene ambiguous. CDR3 in amino acids: CASSPPGSGNTIYF. The DNA of the CDR3 is TGTGCCAGCAGCCCCCCGGGATCTGGAAACACCATATATTTT.